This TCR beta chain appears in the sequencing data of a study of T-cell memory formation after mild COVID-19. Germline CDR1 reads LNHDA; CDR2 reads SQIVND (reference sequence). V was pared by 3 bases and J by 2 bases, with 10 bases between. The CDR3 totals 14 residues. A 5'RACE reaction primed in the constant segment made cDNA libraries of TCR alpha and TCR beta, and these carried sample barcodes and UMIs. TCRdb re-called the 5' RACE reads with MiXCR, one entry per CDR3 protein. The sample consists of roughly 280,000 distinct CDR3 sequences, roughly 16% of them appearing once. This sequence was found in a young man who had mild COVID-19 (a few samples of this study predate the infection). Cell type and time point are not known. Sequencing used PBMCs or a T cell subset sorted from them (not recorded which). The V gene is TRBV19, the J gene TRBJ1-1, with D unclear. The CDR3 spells CASSIPTTNTEAFF. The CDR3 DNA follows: TGTGCCAGTAGTATCCCGACGACAAACACTGAAGCTTTCTTT.